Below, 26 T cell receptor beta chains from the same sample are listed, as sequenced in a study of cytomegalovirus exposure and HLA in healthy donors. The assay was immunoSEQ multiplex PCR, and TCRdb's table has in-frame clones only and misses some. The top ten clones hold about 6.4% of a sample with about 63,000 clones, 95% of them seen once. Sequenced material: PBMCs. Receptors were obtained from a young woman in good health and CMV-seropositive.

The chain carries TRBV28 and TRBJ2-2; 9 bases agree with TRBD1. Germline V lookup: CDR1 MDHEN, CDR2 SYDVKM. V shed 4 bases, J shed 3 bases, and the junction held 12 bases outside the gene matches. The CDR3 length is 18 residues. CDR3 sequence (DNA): TGTGCCAGCAGTTCCACCTATTGGACAGGGGAGGACACCGGGGAGCTGTTTTTT. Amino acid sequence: CASSSTYWTGEDTGELFF.

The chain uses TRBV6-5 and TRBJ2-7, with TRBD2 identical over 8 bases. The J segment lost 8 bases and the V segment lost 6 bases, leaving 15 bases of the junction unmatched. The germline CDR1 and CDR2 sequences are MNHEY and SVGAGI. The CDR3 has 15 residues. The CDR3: CASSLSGTHPYQQYF. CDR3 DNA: TGTGCCAGCAGCCTTAGCGGGACCCATCCTTACCAGCAGTACTTC.

In DNA, the CDR3 is TGTGCCTGGGGACAGCTCTATGGCTACACCTTC. Residues: CAWGQLYGYTF. The genes are TRBV30 and TRBJ1-2, with D possibly matching TRBD1 (6 bases). The CDR3 is 11 residues long. Germline-derived CDR1 and CDR2 are GTSNPN and SVGIG (reference sequence). With 5 bases removed from V and 4 bases from J, the gap between germline ends came to 8 bases. Together with reference TRBV30 and TRBJ1-2, the CDR3 gives the full variable domain: SQTIHQWPATLVQPVGSPLSLECTVEGTSNPNLYWYRQAAGRGLQLLFYSVGIGQISSEVPQNLSASRPQDRQFILSSKKLLLSDSGFYLCAWGQLYGYTFGSGTRLTVV.

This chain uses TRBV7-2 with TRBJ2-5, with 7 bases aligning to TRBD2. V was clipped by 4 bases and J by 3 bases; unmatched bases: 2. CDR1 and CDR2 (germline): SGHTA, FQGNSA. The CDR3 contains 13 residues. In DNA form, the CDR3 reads TGTGCCAGCAGCTGGACTAGGGAAGAGACCCAGTACTTC. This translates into CASSWTREETQYF.

CDR3 sequence reads: CASAETTGRNQPQHF. CDR3 sequence (DNA): TGTGCCAGCGCTGAAACGACAGGGCGGAATCAGCCCCAGCATTTT. The chain links TRBV28 to TRBJ1-5; 7 bases map to TRBD1. V gave up 8 bases and J gave up 4 bases; unmatched junction bases: 11. Germline CDR1 reads MDHEN; CDR2 reads SYDVKM. This CDR3 is 15 amino acids long. The full variable domain, with the rest looked up from reference TRBV28 and TRBJ1-5, is DVKVTQSSRYLVKRTGEKVFLECVQDMDHENMFWYRQDPGLGLRLIYFSYDVKMKEKGDIPEGYSVSREKKERFSLILESASTNQTSMYLCASAETTGRNQPQHFGDGTRLSIL.

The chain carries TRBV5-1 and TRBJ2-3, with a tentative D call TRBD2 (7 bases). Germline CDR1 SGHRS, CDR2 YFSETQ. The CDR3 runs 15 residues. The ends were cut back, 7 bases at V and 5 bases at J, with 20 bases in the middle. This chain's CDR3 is CASYLVAGALDTQYF. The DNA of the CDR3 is TGCGCCAGCTACCTGGTGGCGGGGGCATTAGATACGCAGTATTTT.

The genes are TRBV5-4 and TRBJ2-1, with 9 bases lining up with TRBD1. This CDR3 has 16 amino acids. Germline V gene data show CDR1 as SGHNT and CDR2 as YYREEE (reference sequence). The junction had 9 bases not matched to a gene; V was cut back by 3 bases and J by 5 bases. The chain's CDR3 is CASSWTGQGKNNEQFF. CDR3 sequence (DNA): TGTGCCAGCAGCTGGACCGGACAGGGGAAAAACAATGAGCAGTTCTTC.

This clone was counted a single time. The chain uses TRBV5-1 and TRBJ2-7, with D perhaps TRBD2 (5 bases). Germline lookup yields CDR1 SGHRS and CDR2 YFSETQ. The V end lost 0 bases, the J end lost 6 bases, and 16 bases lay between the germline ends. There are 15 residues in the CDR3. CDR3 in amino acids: CASSLAAGESFEQYF. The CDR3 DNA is TGCGCCAGCAGCTTGGCCGCGGGTGAGTCGTTCGAGCAGTACTTC.

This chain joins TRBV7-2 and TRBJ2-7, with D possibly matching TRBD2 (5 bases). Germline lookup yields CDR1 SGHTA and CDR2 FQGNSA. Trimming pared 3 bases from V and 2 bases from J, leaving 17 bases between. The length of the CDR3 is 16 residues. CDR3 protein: CASSFPLGVSPYEQYF. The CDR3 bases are TGTGCCAGCAGCTTTCCCCTCGGGGTCAGCCCCTACGAGCAGTACTTC.

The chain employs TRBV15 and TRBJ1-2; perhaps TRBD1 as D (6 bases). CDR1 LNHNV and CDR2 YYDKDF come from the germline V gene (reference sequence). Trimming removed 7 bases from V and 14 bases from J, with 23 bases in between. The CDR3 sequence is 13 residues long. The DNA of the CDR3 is TGTGCCACCACTCTCTCATCTACAGGGCGCCGGACCTTC. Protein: CATTLSSTGRRTF. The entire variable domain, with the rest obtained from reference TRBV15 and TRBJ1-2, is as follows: DAMVIQNPRYQVTQFGKPVTLSCSQTLNHNVMYWYQQKSSQAPKLLFHYYDKDFNNEADTPDNFQSRRPNTSFCFLDIRSPGLGDTAMYLCATTLSSTGRRTFGSGTRLTVV.

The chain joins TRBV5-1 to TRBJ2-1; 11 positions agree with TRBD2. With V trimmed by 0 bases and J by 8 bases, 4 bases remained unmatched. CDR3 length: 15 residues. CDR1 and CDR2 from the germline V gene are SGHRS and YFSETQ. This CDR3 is CASSLDSGRVDEQFF. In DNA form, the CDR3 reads TGCGCCAGCAGCTTGGATAGCGGGAGGGTTGATGAGCAGTTCTTC. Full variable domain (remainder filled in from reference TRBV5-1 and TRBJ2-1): KAGVTQTPRYLIKTRGQQVTLSCSPISGHRSVSWYQQTPGQGLQFLFEYFSETQRNKGNFPGRFSGRQFSNSRSEMNVSTLELGDSALYLCASSLDSGRVDEQFFGPGTRLTVL.

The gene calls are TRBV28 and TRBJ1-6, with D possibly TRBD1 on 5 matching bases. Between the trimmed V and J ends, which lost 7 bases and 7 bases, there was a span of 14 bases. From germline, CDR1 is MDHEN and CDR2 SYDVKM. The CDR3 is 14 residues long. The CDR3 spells CASTGVGLNSPLHF. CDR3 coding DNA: TGTGCCAGCACGGGGGTGGGATTGAATTCACCCCTCCACTTT.

CDR3 DNA sequence: TGTGCCAGCAGCTTGGGCATGGGACAGGGGGCTGTCACTGAAGCTTTCTTT. This encodes CASSLGMGQGAVTEAFF. V usage is TRBV7-9 and J usage is TRBJ1-1; 12 bases line up with TRBD1. The CDR3 totals 17 residues. From germline, CDR1 is SEHNR and CDR2 FQNEAQ (reference sequence). The ends lost 3 bases at V and 4 bases at J; junction bases unmatched: 9.

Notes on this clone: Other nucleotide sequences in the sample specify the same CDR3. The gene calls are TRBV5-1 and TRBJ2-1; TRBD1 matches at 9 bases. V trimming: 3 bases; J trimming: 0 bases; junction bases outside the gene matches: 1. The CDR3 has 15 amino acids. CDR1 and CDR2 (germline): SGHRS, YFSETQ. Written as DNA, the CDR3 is TGCGCCAGCAGCTGGGGACAGGGCTCCTACAATGAGCAGTTCTTC. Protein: CASSWGQGSYNEQFF.

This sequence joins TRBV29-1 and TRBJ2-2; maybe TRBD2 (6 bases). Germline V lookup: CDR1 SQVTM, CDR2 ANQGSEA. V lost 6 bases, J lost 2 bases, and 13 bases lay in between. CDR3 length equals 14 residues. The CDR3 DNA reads TGCAGCGTCGGAGGGGCTTTTAACACCGGGGAGCTGTTTTTT. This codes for CSVGGAFNTGELFF.

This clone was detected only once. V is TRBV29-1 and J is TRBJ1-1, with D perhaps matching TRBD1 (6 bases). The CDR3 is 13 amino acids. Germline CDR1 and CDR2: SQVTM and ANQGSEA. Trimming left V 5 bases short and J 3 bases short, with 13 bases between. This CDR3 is CSVWGGAHTEAFF. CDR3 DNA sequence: TGCAGCGTTTGGGGGGGCGCCCACACTGAAGCTTTCTTT.

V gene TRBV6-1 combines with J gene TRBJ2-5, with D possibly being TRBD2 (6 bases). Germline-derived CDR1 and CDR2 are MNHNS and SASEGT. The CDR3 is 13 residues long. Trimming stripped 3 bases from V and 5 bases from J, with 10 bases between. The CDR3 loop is CASSEGGRETQYF. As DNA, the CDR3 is TGTGCCAGCAGTGAGGGGGGACGTGAGACCCAGTACTTC.

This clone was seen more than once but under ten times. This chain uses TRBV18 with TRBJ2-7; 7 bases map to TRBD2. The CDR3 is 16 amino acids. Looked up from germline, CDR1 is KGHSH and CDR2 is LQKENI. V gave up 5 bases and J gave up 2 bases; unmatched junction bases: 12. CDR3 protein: CASSTEKLAATYEQYF. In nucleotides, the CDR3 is TGTGCCAGCTCAACCGAAAAGCTAGCGGCGACCTACGAGCAGTACTTC.

The CDR3 spells CASSDGQVRSYNEQFF. CDR3 nucleotides: TGTGCCAGCAGCGACGGACAAGTGAGGTCCTACAATGAGCAGTTCTTC. The V call is TRBV5-4, the J call TRBJ2-1, with a tentative D call TRBD1 (5 bases). The CDR3 runs 16 residues. Germline V CDR1 and CDR2: SGHNT, YYREEE (reference sequence). Trimming shortened V by 4 bases and J by 1 base, and 15 bases separated the two germline ends.

CDR3: CASSDGTGPLGGYTF. The CDR3 DNA reads as TGTGCCAGCAGTGACGGAACAGGGCCTTTAGGGGGCTACACCTTC. The chain has TRBV25-1 and TRBJ1-2, with a weak D call TRBD1 (6 bases). Trimming stripped 3 bases from V and 8 bases from J, with 19 bases between. Germline values: CDR1 MGHDK, CDR2 SYGVNS. The CDR3 runs to 15 residues.

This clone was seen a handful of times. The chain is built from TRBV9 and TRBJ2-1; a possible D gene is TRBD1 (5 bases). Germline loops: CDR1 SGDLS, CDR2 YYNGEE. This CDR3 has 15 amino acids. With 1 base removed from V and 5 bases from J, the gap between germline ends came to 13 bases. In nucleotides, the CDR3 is TGTGCCAGCAGCGTAAGTAGGGGTTCGAACAATGAGCAGTTCTTC. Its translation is CASSVSRGSNNEQFF.

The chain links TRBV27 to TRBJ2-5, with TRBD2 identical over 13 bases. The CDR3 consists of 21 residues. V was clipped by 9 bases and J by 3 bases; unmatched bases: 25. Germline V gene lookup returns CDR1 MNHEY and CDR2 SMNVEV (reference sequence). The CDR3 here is CARITYTGLLAGGPVEETQYF. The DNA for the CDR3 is TGTGCCAGGATCACGTATACAGGGTTACTAGCGGGAGGGCCGGTGGAAGAGACCCAGTACTTC.

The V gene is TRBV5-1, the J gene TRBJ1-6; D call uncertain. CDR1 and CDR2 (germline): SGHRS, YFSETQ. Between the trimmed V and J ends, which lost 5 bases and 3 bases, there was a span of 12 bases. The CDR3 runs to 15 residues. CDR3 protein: CASRPPGNYNSPLHF. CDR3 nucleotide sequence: TGCGCCAGCAGGCCACCGGGGAACTATAATTCACCCCTCCACTTT.

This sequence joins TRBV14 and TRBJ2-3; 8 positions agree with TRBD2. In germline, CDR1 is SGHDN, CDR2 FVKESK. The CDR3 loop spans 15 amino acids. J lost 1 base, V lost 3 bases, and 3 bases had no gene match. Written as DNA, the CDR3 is TGTGCCAGCAGCCACAAAGCGGGAGGCACAGATACGCAGTATTTT. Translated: CASSHKAGGTDTQYF.

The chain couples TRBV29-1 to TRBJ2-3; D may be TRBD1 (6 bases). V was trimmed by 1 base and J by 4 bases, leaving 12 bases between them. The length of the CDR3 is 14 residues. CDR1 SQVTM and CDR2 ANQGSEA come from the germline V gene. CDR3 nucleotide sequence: TGCAGCGTTGAAGGAACAGGGCTGGCAGATACGCAGTATTTT. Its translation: CSVEGTGLADTQYF.

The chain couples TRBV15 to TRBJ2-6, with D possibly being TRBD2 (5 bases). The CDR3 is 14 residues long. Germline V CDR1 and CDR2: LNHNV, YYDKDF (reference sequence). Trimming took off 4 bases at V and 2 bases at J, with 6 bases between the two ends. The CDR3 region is CATSKEAGANVLTF. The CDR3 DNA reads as TGTGCCACCAGCAAGGAGGCTGGGGCCAACGTCCTGACTTTC.